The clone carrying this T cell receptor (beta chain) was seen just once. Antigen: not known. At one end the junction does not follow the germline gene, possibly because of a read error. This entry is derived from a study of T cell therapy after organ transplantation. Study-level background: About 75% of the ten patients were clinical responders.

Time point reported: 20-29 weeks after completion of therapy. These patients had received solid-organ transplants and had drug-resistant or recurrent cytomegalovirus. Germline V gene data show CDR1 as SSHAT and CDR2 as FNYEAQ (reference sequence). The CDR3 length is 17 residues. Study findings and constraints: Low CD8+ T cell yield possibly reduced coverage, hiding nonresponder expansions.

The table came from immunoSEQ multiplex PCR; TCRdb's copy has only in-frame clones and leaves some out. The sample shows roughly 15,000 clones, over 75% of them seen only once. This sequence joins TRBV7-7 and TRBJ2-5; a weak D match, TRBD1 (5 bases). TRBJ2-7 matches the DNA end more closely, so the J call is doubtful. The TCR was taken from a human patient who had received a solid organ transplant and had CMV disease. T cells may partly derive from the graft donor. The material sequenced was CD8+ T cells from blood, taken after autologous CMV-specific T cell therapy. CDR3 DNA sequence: TGTGCTAGCAGCCCACTCGCGGTAGACAGAGGCTCCTACGAGCAGTACTTC. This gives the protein CASSPLAVDRGSYEQYF.